The T cell receptor (beta chain) described here comes from a study of blood T cell repertoires in COVID-19. Participants were aged 18 to 89 years, lived in over 20 US areas, and enrolled virtually. Only in-frame clones appear in the TCRdb table, and some are missing; sequencing was by immunoSEQ multiplex PCR. Here the sample spans approximately 300,000 clones, more than 75% being singletons. V shed 5 bases, J shed 2 bases, and the junction held 6 bases outside the gene matches. Germline CDR1 and CDR2: SSHAT and FNYEAQ (reference sequence). This CDR3 spans 15 amino acids. The J gene is TRBJ1-3, the V gene TRBV7-7, with 7 bases that match TRBD1. This sequence originates from a woman aged 25-40 years who had recovered from COVID-19. Input material: PBMCs or T cells enriched from blood (not recorded which). The CDR3 sequence: CASSPGQTPGNTIYF. DNA for the CDR3: TGTGCCAGCAGCCCGGGACAGACACCTGGAAACACCATATATTTT.